Reported below is one T cell receptor (beta chain). Its target antigen remains unknown. Base qualities are not recorded, but no much larger clone differs from it by a single base. The data stem from a study of T cells in Graves' hyperthyroidism and ophthalmopathy (dated by TCRdb to about 2019). Notes on the research overall: Peripheral blood was sampled at the time of initial diagnosis, prior to any treatment. After blood sampling, hyperthyroidism patients were treated with methimazole at a starting dose of 30 mg daily, and ophthalmopathy patients were treated with high-dose intravenous methylprednisolone. The paper describes TCR Vbeta CDR3 sequencing of about 140 peripheral blood samples, made up of 43 ophthalmopathy patients, more than 70 hyperthyroidism patients and roughly 17 progressor patients. To identify distinguishing TCR V-J signatures, a discovery cohort of roughly 100 patients was used, comprising some 43 with Graves' ophthalmopathy and some 57 with stable Graves' hyperthyroidism. Thyroid tissue and blood T-cell repertoires from several Graves' hyperthyroidism patients were also compared in the study. The roughly 94 discovery patients were randomly split 7:3 into training and test sets. An independent validation cohort of about 20 hyperthyroidism patients and 17 patients who later progressed to ophthalmopathy tested prospective prediction of ophthalmopathy. Paper-wide results and their limitations: Most expanded thyroid clonotypes (frequency above 0.001) were also detected in blood, a finding suggesting that blood repertoires may reflect thyroid immune responses. Ophthalmopathy was separated from stable hyperthyroidism by a 13 V-J signature model, with just over 85% sensitivity and 81% to 83% specificity obtained in cross-validation and 80%/75% obtained in testing. In validation, the model predicted progression to ophthalmopathy a median of about 5.9 months before onset, with about 64% sensitivity and 72.22% specificity. Sample size was not statistically predetermined, and investigators were not blinded to group allocation.

Amplification of TCR beta CDR3 regions was carried out from RNA transcripts. The first round of RT-PCR for the TCR CDR3 was performed with the HTBI primer set and the Qiagen OneStep RT-PCR kit. Libraries were constructed in a second round of multiplex PCR, after which size selection and purification were performed. Sequencing of the libraries was done on an Illumina HiSeq2000 using paired-end 100 bp reads. In the original analysis: SOAPnuke was used to process the raw data, throwing out any read that contained adapters or uncalled bases, had a mean Phred below 15, or lacked an exact constant-primer or identifier match. High-quality paired reads were merged with COPE v1.2.5, and unique nucleotide sequences were defined as clonotypes. MiTCR v1.1 was used to align the clonotypes against IMGT TRBV, TRBD and TRBJ reference segments. Analysis was restricted to V-J combinations with a frequency above 0.0001, which covered 98% to 99.2% of repertoires. The TCS score was defined as the ratio of F50 (clonal expansion) to E x V (chaos), calculated using BLOSUM62-based TCRdist between CDR3 peptides within each V-J. Welch's t-statistics and random forest reduced around 550 V-J features to 10 to 15, which were used in a naive Bayes classifier (R e1071). Using fastp trimming at Q25 and MiXCR clonotype assembly, TCRdb reanalyzed the public sequencing data and kept in-frame beta chains. Entries that share a CDR3 protein sequence are merged under the most common genes and DNA. V and J calls and clone size were set by TCRdb, not the authors. In all, the sample holds 350,000 or so distinct CDR3 sequences, and roughly 18% of those were seen once. The ten largest clones capture about 16% of the sample.

From cysteine to phenylalanine, the CDR3 is 14 amino acids long. The kept DNA is CDR3 alone, 42 bases in frame from the first base. The germline V gene (reference sequence) supplies CDR1 GTSNPN and CDR2 SVGIG. Trimming removed 5 bases from V and 3 bases from J, leaving 13 bases between the germline ends. Ophthalmopathy patients had moderately to severely active disease, with a Clinical Activity Score of 3 or more, a NOSPECS grade of 4 or more, and a disease duration of less than 3 months. The study excluded patients with uncontrolled infections, other autoimmune diseases, pregnancy or lactation. Diagnoses relied on clinical symptoms, serum thyroxine and TRAb, thyroid ultrasound and orbital computed tomography. PBMCs were separated from 8 to 10 ml of fresh peripheral blood using Ficoll-Paque density gradient centrifugation. Trizol reagent was used to extract total RNA, and RNA quality was then checked on an Agilent 2100 Bioanalyzer.

The sequenced sample was blood. The chain employs TRBV30 and TRBJ2-2; the D assignment is uncertain and may be TRBD1 or TRBD2, with 5 bases supporting each. The receptor comes from a woman between 40 and 55 years old with Graves' ophthalmopathy. CDR3 reads: CAWRAGAYTGELFF. The nucleotide sequence reads TGTGCCTGGCGTGCCGGGGCTTACACCGGGGAGCTGTTTTTT. Reference TRBV30 and TRBJ2-2 genes cover what lies past the CDR3, so the full variable domain is SQTIHQWPATLVQPVGSPLSLECTVEGTSNPNLYWYRQAAGRGLQLLFYSVGIGQISSEVPQNLSASRPQDRQFILSSKKLLLSDSGFYLCAWRAGAYTGELFFGEGSRLTVL.